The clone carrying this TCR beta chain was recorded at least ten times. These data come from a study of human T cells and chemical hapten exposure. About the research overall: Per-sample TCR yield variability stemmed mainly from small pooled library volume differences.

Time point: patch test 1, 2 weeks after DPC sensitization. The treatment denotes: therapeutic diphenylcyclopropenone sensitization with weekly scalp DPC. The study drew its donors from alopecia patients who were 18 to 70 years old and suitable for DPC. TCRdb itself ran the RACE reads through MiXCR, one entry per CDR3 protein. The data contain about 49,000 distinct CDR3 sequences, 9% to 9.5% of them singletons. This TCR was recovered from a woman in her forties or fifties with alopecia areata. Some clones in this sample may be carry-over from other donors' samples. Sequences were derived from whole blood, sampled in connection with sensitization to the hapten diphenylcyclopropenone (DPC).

CDR3 region: CASSLRGMGTDTQYF. The CDR3 region has the DNA TGTGCCAGCAGTTTAAGAGGGATGGGCACAGATACGCAGTATTTT. V is TRBV28 and J is TRBJ2-3; tentatively, D is TRBD2 (5 bases). The CDR3 is 15 residues long. Per germline, CDR1 MDHEN and CDR2 SYDVKM. Trimming took 2 bases from V and 1 from J, leaving 10 bases between them.